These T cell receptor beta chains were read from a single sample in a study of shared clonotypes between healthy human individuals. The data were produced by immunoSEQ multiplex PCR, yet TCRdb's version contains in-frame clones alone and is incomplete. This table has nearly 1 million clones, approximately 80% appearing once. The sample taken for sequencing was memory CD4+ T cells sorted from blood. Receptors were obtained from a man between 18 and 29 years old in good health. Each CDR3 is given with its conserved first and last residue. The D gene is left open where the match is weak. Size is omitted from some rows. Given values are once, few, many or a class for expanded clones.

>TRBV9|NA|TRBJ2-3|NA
CASSVEVGYTDTQYF
TGTGCCAGCAGCGTAGAGGTAGGATACACAGATACGCAGTATTTT
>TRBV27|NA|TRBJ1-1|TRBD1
CASSWNRGTEAFF
TGTGCCAGCAGTTGGAACAGGGGGACTGAAGCTTTCTTT
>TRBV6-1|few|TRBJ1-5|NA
CASSDRAQPQHF
TGTGCCAGCAGTGATAGGGCCCAGCCCCAGCATTTT
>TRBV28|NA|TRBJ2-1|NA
CASSRVGTYNEQFF
TGTGCCAGCAGTCGGGTAGGTACCTACAATGAGCAGTTCTTC
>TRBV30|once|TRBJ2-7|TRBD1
CAWSVQGTAPYEQYF
TGTGCCTGGAGTGTACAAGGGACAGCGCCCTACGAGCAGTACTTC
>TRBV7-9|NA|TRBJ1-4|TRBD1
CASSSQGATNEKLFF
TGTGCCAGCAGCTCACAGGGGGCGACTAATGAAAAACTGTTTTTT
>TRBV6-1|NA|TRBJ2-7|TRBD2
CASSEGLAGSYEQYF
TGTGCCAGCAGTGAAGGACTAGCGGGCTCCTACGAGCAGTACTTC
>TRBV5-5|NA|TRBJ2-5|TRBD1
CASSQQGAETQYF
TGTGCCAGCAGCCAGCAGGGGGCGGAGACCCAGTACTTC
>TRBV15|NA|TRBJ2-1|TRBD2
CATSRDPPSGSYNEQFF
TGTGCCACCAGCAGAGATCCTCCTAGCGGCTCCTACAATGAGCAGTTCTTC
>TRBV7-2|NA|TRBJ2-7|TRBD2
CASSPGGRIYEQYF
TGTGCCAGCAGCCCCGGCGGGAGGATATACGAGCAGTACTTC
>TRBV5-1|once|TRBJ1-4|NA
CASSLGSATNEKLFF
TGCGCCAGCAGCTTAGGGAGTGCAACTAATGAAAAACTGTTTTTT
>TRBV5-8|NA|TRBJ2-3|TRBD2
CASSLALVLAGSDTQYF
TGTGCCAGCAGCTTGGCCTTGGTTCTAGCGGGCTCAGATACGCAGTATTTT
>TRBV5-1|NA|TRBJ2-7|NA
CASSPDYLGDPYEQYF
TGCGCCAGCAGCCCGGACTACTTGGGGGACCCATACGAGCAGTACTTC
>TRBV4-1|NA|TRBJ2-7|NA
CASSQPGLTYEQYF
TGCGCCAGCAGCCAACCGGGATTAACCTACGAGCAGTACTTC
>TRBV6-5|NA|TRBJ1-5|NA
CASSYSGGSKPQHF
TGTGCCAGCAGTTACTCGGGGGGTTCGAAGCCCCAGCATTTT
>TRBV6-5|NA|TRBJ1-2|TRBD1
CASSAGQGVSYGYTF
TGTGCCAGCAGCGCAGGACAGGGGGTGTCCTATGGCTACACCTTC
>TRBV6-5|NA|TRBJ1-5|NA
CASSSTSGPQHF
TGTGCCAGCAGCTCTACGAGCGGTCCCCAGCATTTT
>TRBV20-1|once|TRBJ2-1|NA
CSARPYNEQFF
TGCAGTGCTAGGCCCTACAATGAGCAGTTCTTC
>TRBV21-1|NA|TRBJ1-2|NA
CASSPRGGEDTRGNGYTF
TGTGCCAGCAGCCCAAGAGGCGGGGAAGATACGAGGGGCAATGGCTACACCTTC
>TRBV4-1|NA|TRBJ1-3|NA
CASSQDPRGRRSIAGNTIYF
TGCGCCAGCAGCCAAGATCCCCGCGGCCGCCGGTCAATCGCTGGAAACACCATATATTTT
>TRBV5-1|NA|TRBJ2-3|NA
CASSAGAWTDTQYF
TGCGCCAGCAGCGCTGGGGCCTGGACAGATACGCAGTATTTT
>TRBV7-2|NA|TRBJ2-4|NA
CASSLAGTVGKNIQYF
TGTGCCAGCAGCTTAGCGGGGACCGTGGGCAAAAACATTCAGTACTTC
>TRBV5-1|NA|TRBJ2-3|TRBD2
CASSRTSGGLSTDTQYF
TGCGCCAGCAGCCGGACTAGCGGGGGCCTTAGCACAGATACGCAGTATTTT
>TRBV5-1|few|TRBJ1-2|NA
CASSFSGDGNYGYTF
TGCGCCAGCAGCTTTTCCGGGGACGGAAACTATGGCTACACCTTC
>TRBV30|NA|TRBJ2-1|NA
CAIGGSSYNEQFF
TGTGCCATCGGGGGAAGCTCCTACAATGAGCAGTTCTTC
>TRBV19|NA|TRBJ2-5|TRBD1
CASSILPGQGRETQYF
TGTGCCAGTAGCATACTCCCGGGACAGGGTCGAGAGACCCAGTACTTC
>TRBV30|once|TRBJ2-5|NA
CAWSPSGETQYF
TGTGCCTGGAGTCCAAGCGGCGAGACCCAGTACTTC
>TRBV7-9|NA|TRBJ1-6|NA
CASSSRGLRGSSYNSPLHF
TGTGCCAGCAGCTCCAGAGGTCTCAGAGGGAGCTCCTATAATTCACCCCTCCACTTT
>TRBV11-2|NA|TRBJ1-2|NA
CASSPDSLYGYTF
TGTGCCAGCAGCCCGGACAGCCTCTATGGCTACACCTTC
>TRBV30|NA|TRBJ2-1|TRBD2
CAWTGLADNEQFF
TGTGCCTGGACAGGACTAGCCGACAATGAGCAGTTCTTC
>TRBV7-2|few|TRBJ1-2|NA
CASSPIAPRGIFGYTF
TGTGCCAGCAGCCCGATAGCCCCGCGGGGAATCTTTGGCTACACCTTC
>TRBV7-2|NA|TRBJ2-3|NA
CASSLGPGSGDTQYF
TGTGCCAGCAGCTTAGGGCCAGGCAGCGGGGATACGCAGTATTTT
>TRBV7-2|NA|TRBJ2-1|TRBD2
CASSPRLAGGREQFF
TGTGCCAGCAGCCCCCGACTAGCGGGAGGCAGGGAGCAGTTCTTC
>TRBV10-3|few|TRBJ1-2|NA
CAISDRLGDGYTF
TGTGCCATCAGCGACAGGCTTGGCGATGGCTACACCTTC
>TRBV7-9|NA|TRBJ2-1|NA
CASSLSQGFNEQFF
TGTGCCAGCAGCTTAAGCCAGGGGTTTAATGAGCAGTTCTTC
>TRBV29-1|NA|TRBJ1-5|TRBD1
CSVEERTGQPQHF
TGCAGCGTTGAAGAGAGGACAGGGCAGCCCCAGCATTTT
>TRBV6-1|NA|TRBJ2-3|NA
CASSVRGPSDTQYF
TGTGCCAGCAGTGTCCGCGGGCCATCAGATACGCAGTATTTT
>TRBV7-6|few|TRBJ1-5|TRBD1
CASSTGQGGQPQHF
TGTGCCAGCAGCACTGGACAGGGAGGGCAGCCCCAGCATTTT
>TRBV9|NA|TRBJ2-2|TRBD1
CASSVDRGWDTGELFF
TGTGCCAGCAGCGTCGACAGGGGGTGGGACACCGGGGAGCTGTTTTTT
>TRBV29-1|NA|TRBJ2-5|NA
CSVGGDTYQETQYF
TGCAGCGTAGGGGGGGACACCTACCAAGAGACCCAGTACTTC